Listed below are T cell receptor beta chains from one sample, sequenced in a study of blood T cell repertoires in COVID-19. Here immunoSEQ multiplex PCR was the method, and the copy in TCRdb shows in-frame clones only, minus some. The table shows about 300,000 clones, with around nine tenths occurring only once. Sequencing input: peripheral blood. These receptors came from a woman in her 30s with COVID-19, enrolled during active disease. Both conserved end residues are part of each CDR3. The D gene is left open where the match is weak. Clone size is not always given. Where it is, it says once, few, many or a class for expanded clones.

14,.,.,TRBJ2-5,TRBV3-1/TRBV3-2,TGTGCCAGCAGCCGGGGGGGCAGAGAAGAGACCCAGTACTTC,CASSRGGREETQYF
16,.,.,TRBJ1-3,TRBV5-1,TGCGCCAGCAGCTTGGAACAGTTACTCTCTGGAAACACCATATATTTT,CASSLEQLLSGNTIYF
15,.,TRBD1,TRBJ2-2,TRBV10-3,TGTGCCATCAGTGAATCCGGGACAGACACCGGGGAGCTGTTTTTT,CAISESGTDTGELFF
15,few,.,TRBJ1-2,TRBV18,TGTGCCAGCTCAACCCAGGCAGGGGCTAACTATGGCTACACCTTC,CASSTQAGANYGYTF
13,few,.,TRBJ1-1,TRBV6-1,TGTGCCAGCAGTGACCAGGGAAACACTGAAGCTTTCTTT,CASSDQGNTEAFF
13,once,.,TRBJ1-5,TRBV13,TGTGCCAGCAGCGGCGGAGGAAATCAGCCCCAGCATTTT,CASSGGGNQPQHF
14,once,TRBD2,TRBJ2-1,TRBV7-2,TGTGCCAGCAGCTATAGCGGGGGGGAGTCGGAGCAGTTCTTC,CASSYSGGESEQFF
14,.,TRBD1,TRBJ2-1,TRBV7-6,TGTGCCAGCAGCCCGAACAGGGGTGGCAATGAGCAGTTCTTC,CASSPNRGGNEQFF
13,.,TRBD1,TRBJ2-5,TRBV7-2,TGTGCCAGCAGCTTGGACAGGCGGGAGACCCAGTACTTC,CASSLDRRETQYF
16,.,TRBD1,TRBJ1-2,TRBV4-3,TGCGCCAGCAGTTATATCTTTGGCCGAACAGGGGATGGCTACACCTTC,CASSYIFGRTGDGYTF
12,.,.,TRBJ1-2,TRBV2,TGTGCCAGCAGGGACAGCGCCTATGGCTACACCTTC,CASRDSAYGYTF
14,.,.,TRBJ2-5,TRBV2,TGTGCCAGCAGTGACGGCAGGGACCAAGAGACCCAGTACTTC,CASSDGRDQETQYF
14,.,.,TRBJ2-5,TRBV14,TGTGCCAGCAGCCAAGACTTAATACAAGAGACCCAGTACTTC,CASSQDLIQETQYF
15,.,TRBD1,TRBJ1-2,TRBV9,TGTGCCAGCAGTCGGGGGACAGGGGAAAACTATGGCTACACCTTC,CASSRGTGENYGYTF
14,.,.,TRBJ2-3,TRBV18,TGTGCCAGCTCTCTGACAGCTAGCACAGATACGCAGTATTTT,CASSLTASTDTQYF
14,.,TRBD2,TRBJ2-3,TRBV19,TGTGCCAGTAGAGGACTAGCGGGGACAGATACGCAGTATTTT,CASRGLAGTDTQYF
14,.,.,TRBJ1-2,TRBV7-9,TGTGCCAGCAGCTCGGACAGACCTAACTATGGCTACACCTTC,CASSSDRPNYGYTF
15,.,TRBD1,TRBJ2-3,TRBV19,TGTGCCAGTAACCCGGGACAGGGGTGGACAGATACGCAGTATTTT,CASNPGQGWTDTQYF
13,.,.,TRBJ1-2,TRBV28,TGTGCCAGCTCCCCTGAGGGGGGGGCGGGCTACACCTTC,CASSPEGGAGYTF
12,once,.,TRBJ1-4,TRBV4-3,TGCGCCAGCAGCCAAGCTCGGGGGAAACTGTTTTTT,CASSQARGKLFF
18,.,TRBD1,TRBJ2-5,TRBV5-6,TGTGCCAGCAGCCTACTACTCGCTCCGGGACAGGGTAAAGAGACCCAGTACTTC,CASSLLLAPGQGKETQYF
14,.,.,TRBJ1-1,TRBV5-1,TGCGCCAGCAGCTTAAGGGGAAGAAATACTGAAGCTTTCTTT,CASSLRGRNTEAFF
14,.,.,TRBJ2-5,TRBV11-2,TGTGCCAGCAGCTTTCAGGGCTACCAAGAGACCCAGTACTTC,CASSFQGYQETQYF
13,.,.,TRBJ1-1,TRBV7-8,TGTGCCAGCAGCCTCCTGGCGGGTGCTGAAGCTTTCTTT,CASSLLAGAEAFF
13,.,.,TRBJ2-2,TRBV9,TGTGCCAGCAGCGCCCAAAACACCGGGGAGCTGTTTTTT,CASSAQNTGELFF